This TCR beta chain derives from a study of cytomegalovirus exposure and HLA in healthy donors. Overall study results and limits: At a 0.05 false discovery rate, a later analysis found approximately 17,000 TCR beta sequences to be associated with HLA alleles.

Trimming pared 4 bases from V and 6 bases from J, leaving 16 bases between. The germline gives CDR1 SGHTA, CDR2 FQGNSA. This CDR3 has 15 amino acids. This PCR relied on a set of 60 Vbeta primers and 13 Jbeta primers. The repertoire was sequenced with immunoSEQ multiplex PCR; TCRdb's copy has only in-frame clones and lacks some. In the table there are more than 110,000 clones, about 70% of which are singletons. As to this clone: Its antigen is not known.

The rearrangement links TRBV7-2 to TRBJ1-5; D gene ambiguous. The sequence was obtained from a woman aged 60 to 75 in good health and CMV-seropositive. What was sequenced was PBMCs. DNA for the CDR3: TGTGCCAGCAGCTCTACGGCCCTAACGGGTCAGCCCCAGCATTTT. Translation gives CASSSTALTGQPQHF.